The clone carrying this T cell receptor beta chain was seen only a few times. Its antigen is as yet unknown. This sample was included in a study of T cell responses to AZD1222 COVID-19 vaccine. Overall study findings and caveats: Unmutated variant regions are reportedly targeted by nearly half of spike-specific TCRs. Spike-wide vaccine-associated CD4 TCRs dominated at 160-218 and 743-854. Only a handful of AZD1222 recipients were seropositive at baseline. The study found Spike-specific TCR breadth and depth rose after two AZD1222 doses.

CDR1 is MDHEN, CDR2 SYDVKM, per germline. The CDR3 has 16 residues. Trimming cost V 5 bases and J 0 bases; bases outside gene matches: 5. Some clones are missing from TCRdb's copy, which holds only in-frame ones; the method was immunoSEQ multiplex PCR. Among 98,000 or so clones listed, more than 70% were seen once. The TCR comes from an adult in good health. The sequences come from peripheral blood, collected on day 0 of AZD1222 vaccination. This rearrangement joins TRBV28 to TRBJ1-3; 9 nucleotides agree with TRBD1. CDR3 DNA sequence: TGTGCCAGCAGTCCCCAGGGACAGGGCTCTGGAAACACCATATATTTT. This sequence encodes CASSPQGQGSGNTIYF.